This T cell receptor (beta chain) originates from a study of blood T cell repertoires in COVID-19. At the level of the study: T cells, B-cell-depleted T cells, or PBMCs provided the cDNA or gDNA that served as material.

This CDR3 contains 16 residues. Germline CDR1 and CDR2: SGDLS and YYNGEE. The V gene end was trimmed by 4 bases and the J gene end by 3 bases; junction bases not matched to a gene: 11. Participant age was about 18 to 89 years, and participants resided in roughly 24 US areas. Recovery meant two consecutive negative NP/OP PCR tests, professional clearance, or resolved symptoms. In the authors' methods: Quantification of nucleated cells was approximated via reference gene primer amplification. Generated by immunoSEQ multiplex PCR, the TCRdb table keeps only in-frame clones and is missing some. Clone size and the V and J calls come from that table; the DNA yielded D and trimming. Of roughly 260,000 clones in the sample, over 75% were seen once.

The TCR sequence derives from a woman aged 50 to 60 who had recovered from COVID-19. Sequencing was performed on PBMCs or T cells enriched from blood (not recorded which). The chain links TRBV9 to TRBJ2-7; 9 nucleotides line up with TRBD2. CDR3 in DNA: TGTGCCAGCAGCCTCACGTGGGAAGCGGGAGGCTACGAGCAGTACTTC. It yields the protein CASSLTWEAGGYEQYF.